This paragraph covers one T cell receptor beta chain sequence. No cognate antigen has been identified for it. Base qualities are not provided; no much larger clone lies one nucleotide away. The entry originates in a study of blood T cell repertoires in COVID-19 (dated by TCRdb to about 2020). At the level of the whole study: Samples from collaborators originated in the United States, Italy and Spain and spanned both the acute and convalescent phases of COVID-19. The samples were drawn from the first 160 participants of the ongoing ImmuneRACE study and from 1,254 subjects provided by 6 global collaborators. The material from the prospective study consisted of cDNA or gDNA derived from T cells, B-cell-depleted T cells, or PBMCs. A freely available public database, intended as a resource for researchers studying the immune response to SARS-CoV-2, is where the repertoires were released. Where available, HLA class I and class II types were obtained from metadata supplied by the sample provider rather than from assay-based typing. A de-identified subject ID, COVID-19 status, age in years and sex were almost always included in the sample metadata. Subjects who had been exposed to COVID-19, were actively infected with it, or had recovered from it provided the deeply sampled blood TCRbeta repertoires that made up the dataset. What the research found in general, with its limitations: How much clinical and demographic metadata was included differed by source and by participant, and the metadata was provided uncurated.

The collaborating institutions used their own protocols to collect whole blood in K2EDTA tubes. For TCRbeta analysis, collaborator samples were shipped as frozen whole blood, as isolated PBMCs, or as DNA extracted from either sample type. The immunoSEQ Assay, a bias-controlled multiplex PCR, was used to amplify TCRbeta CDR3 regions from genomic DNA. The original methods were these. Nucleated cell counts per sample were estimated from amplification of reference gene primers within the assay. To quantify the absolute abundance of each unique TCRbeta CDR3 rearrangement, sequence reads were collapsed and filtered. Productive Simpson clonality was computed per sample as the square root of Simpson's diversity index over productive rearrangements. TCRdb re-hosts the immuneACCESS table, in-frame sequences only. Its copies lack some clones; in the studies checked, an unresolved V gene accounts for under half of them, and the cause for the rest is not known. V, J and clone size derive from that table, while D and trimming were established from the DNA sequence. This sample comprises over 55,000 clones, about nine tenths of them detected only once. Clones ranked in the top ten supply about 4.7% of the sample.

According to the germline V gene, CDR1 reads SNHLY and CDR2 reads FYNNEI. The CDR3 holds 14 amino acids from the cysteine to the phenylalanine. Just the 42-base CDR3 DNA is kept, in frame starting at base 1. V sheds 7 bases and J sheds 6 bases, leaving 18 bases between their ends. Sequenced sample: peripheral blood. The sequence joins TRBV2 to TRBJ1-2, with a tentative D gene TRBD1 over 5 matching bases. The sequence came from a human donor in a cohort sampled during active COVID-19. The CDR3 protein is CASTTLRSGDGYTF. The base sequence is TGTGCCAGCACTACTCTACGGTCGGGGGATGGCTACACCTTC. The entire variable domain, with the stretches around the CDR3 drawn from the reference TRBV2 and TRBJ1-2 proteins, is EPEVTQTPSHQVTQMGQEVILRCVPISNHLYFYWYRQILGQKVEFLVSFYNNEISEKSEIFDDQFSVERPDGSNFTLKIRSTKLEDSAMYFCASTTLRSGDGYTFGSGTRLTVV.